These 5 T cell receptor beta chains originate from one sample sequenced in a study of radiation and T cells in renal cell carcinoma. Profiled with immunoSEQ multiplex PCR; TCRdb holds only in-frame clones, not every one. The sample yields 50,000 to 75,000 clones, over 70% seen once. The time point: baseline pretreatment blood. Treatment: 15 Gy SBRT to primary tumor, nephrectomy 4 weeks later. The specimen comprised blood, sampled from a patient whose treatment included radiotherapy and nephrectomy. The receptors shown here come from a man aged 55 to 69 with renal cell carcinoma.

The rearrangement joins TRBV5-4 to TRBJ2-5; tentative D call: TRBD2 (5 bases). CDR1 is SGHNT and CDR2 is YYREEE in the germline V gene (reference sequence). This CDR3 is 15 amino acids long. Trimming removed 4 bases at V and 5 bases at J, with 18 bases between. The CDR3 spells CASSPPNSGMETQYF. As DNA, the CDR3 is TGTGCCAGCAGCCCCCCCAACTCGGGGATGGAGACCCAGTACTTC.

The chain has TRBV29-1 and TRBJ2-5; no firm D call. The end of the DNA fits TRBJ2-7 better, so the J call may be wrong. Germline V gene sequence: CDR1 SQVTM, CDR2 ANQGSEA. This CDR3 comprises 13 residues. The CDR3 here is CSVAFVGLDEQYF. DNA of the CDR3: TGCAGCGTTGCATTCGTAGGGTTGGACGAGCAGTACTTC.

This clone occurred once. The chain couples TRBV9 to TRBJ1-5; no reliable D call. CDR3 length: 14 residues. CDR1 and CDR2 from the germline V gene are SGDLS and YYNGEE. Trimming took off 4 bases at V and 6 bases at J, with 14 bases between the two ends. The CDR3, as DNA: TGTGCCAGCAGCAATTTGGAGGGTCTTCAGCCCCAGCATTTT. Protein: CASSNLEGLQPQHF.

The chain employs TRBV27 and TRBJ2-7; D is unresolved. V shed 6 bases and J shed 0 bases, with 15 bases lying between them. The germline V gene has CDR1 MNHEY and CDR2 SMNVEV (reference sequence). This CDR3 has 15 residues. CDR3 in amino acids: CASSSPSYSSYEQYF. CDR3 nucleotides: TGTGCCAGCAGCTCCCCTTCTTATAGCTCCTACGAGCAGTACTTC.

The chain recombines TRBV11-3 with TRBJ2-7, with a possible D match to TRBD2 (5 bases). The length of the CDR3 is 14 residues. In germline, CDR1 is SGHNT, CDR2 YENEEA. V lost 1 base and J lost 3, with 10 bases in between. CDR3 in DNA: TGTGCCAGCAGCTTAGGAGGGATTATCTACGAGCAGTACTTC. It specifies CASSLGGIIYEQYF.